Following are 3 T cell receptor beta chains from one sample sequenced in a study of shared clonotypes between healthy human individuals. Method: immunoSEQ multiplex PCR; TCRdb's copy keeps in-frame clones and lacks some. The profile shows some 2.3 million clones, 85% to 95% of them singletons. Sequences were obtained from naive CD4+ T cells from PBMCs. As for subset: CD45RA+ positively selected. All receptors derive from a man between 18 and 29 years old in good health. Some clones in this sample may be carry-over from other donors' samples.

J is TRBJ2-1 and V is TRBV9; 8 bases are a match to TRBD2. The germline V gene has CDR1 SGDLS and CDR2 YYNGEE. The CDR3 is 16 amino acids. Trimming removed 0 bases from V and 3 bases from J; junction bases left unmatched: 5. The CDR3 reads CASSVEGGRYYNEQFF. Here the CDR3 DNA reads TGTGCCAGCAGCGTAGAAGGCGGGAGGTACTACAATGAGCAGTTCTTC. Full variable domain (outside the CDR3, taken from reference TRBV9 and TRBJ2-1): DSGVTQTPKHLITATGQRVTLRCSPRSGDLSVYWYQQSLDQGLQFLIQYYNGEERAKGNILERFSAQQFPDLHSELNLSSLELGDSALYFCASSVEGGRYYNEQFFGPGTRLTVL.

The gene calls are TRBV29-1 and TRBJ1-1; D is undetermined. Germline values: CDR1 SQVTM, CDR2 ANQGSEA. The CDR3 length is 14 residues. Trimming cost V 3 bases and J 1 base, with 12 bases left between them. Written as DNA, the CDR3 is TGCAGCGTTGAGAGGAGACAAACGAACACTGAAGCTTTCTTT. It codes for CSVERRQTNTEAFF.

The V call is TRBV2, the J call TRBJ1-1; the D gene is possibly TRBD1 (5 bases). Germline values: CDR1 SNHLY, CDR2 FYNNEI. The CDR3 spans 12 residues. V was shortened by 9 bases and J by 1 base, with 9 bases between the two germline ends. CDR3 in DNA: TGTGCCAGTCAGGGCCAGAACACTGAAGCTTTCTTT. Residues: CASQGQNTEAFF. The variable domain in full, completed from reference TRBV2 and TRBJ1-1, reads EPEVTQTPSHQVTQMGQEVILRCVPISNHLYFYWYRQILGQKVEFLVSFYNNEISEKSEIFDDQFSVERPDGSNFTLKIRSTKLEDSAMYFCASQGQNTEAFFGQGTRLTVV.